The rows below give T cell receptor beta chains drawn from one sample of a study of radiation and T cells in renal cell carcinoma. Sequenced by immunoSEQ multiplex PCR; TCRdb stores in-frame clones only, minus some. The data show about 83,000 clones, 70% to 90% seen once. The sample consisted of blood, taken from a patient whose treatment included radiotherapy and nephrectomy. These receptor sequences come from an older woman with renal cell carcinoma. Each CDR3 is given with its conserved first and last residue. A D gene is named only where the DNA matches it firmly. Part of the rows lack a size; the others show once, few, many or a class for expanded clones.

CDR3 DNA: TGTGCCAGTAGGAAACTACTCGGGACTAGCGGGAGGGGGGCCACCGGGGAGCTGTTTTTT
CDR3 protein: CASRKLLGTSGRGATGELFF
D gene: TRBD2
J gene: TRBJ2-2
clone size: NA
V gene: TRBV19

CDR3 DNA: TGTGCCAGCAGGGTTAAACCGGGACAGGGTTACATTCAGTACTTC
CDR3 protein: CASRVKPGQGYIQYF
D gene: TRBD1
J gene: TRBJ2-4
clone size: NA
V gene: TRBV2

CDR3 DNA: TGTGCCAGCAATAAAGCGGGAGTACAAGAGACCCAGTACTTC
CDR3 protein: CASNKAGVQETQYF
D gene: TRBD2
J gene: TRBJ2-5
clone size: NA
V gene: TRBV28

CDR3 DNA: TGTGCCAGCAGCCTTAACACTGAAGCTTTCTTT
CDR3 protein: CASSLNTEAFF
D gene: NA
J gene: TRBJ1-1
clone size: few
V gene: TRBV7-6

CDR3 DNA: TGTGCCAGCCGACACTCAGGGGAGGGCTACACCTTC
CDR3 protein: CASRHSGEGYTF
D gene: NA
J gene: TRBJ1-2
clone size: NA
V gene: TRBV6-6

CDR3 DNA: TGTGCCAGCAGCTCCCCAGGCCTCCTGGGAGATACGCAGTATTTT
CDR3 protein: CASSSPGLLGDTQYF
D gene: NA
J gene: TRBJ2-3
clone size: NA
V gene: TRBV11-3

CDR3 DNA: TGTGCCAGCAGGAAGAGCGGAAACCAAGAGACCCAGTACTTC
CDR3 protein: CASRKSGNQETQYF
D gene: NA
J gene: TRBJ2-5
clone size: NA
V gene: TRBV28

CDR3 DNA: TGTGCCAGCAGTTTTAACGGTCTCTATGGCTACACCTTC
CDR3 protein: CASSFNGLYGYTF
D gene: NA
J gene: TRBJ1-2
clone size: NA
V gene: TRBV27

CDR3 DNA: TGTGCCAGCAGCATAAATCTACAGGGTTGGGAAGCTTTCTTT
CDR3 protein: CASSINLQGWEAFF
D gene: NA
J gene: TRBJ1-1
clone size: NA
V gene: TRBV6-5

CDR3 DNA: TGTGCCAGCAGCATAAGACAGGGTTTCTACAATGAGCAGTTCTTC
CDR3 protein: CASSIRQGFYNEQFF
D gene: TRBD1
J gene: TRBJ2-1
clone size: NA
V gene: TRBV2

CDR3 DNA: TGCGCCAGCAGCCTTGGCGGGACAGGGATGTATGAGCAGTTCTTC
CDR3 protein: CASSLGGTGMYEQFF
D gene: TRBD1
J gene: TRBJ2-1
clone size: NA
V gene: TRBV5-1

CDR3 DNA: TGTGCCACCAAGTCGGGTTCGGGTGGCTACACCTTC
CDR3 protein: CATKSGSGGYTF
D gene: NA
J gene: TRBJ1-2
clone size: NA
V gene: TRBV28

CDR3 DNA: TGTGCCAGTAGTTCAGGTCGTGGGGGCTTGGCTTTCTTT
CDR3 protein: CASSSGRGGLAFF
D gene: NA
J gene: TRBJ1-1
clone size: few
V gene: TRBV19

CDR3 DNA: TGCGCCAGCAGCTTGGCCTCACAGGGACAAAGATCACCCCTCCACTTT
CDR3 protein: CASSLASQGQRSPLHF
D gene: NA
J gene: TRBJ1-6
clone size: NA
V gene: TRBV5-1

CDR3 DNA: TGTGCCAGTAAGACCCAGACAGGGGGTCTCTCTGGGGCCAACGTCCTGACTTTC
CDR3 protein: CASKTQTGGLSGANVLTF
D gene: TRBD1
J gene: TRBJ2-6
clone size: NA
V gene: TRBV19

CDR3 DNA: TGTGCCAGCAGCCCCTTTGGGGGATCGGTGATTACCGGGGAGCTGTTTTTT
CDR3 protein: CASSPFGGSVITGELFF
D gene: NA
J gene: TRBJ2-2
clone size: NA
V gene: TRBV11-3

CDR3 DNA: TGTGCCAGTAGTCTCCGGACTGCCTCGACAGGAAGCTCTGGGGCCAACGTCCTGACTTTC
CDR3 protein: CASSLRTASTGSSGANVLTF
D gene: NA
J gene: TRBJ2-6
clone size: NA
V gene: TRBV19

CDR3 DNA: TGTGCCAGCAGCTTAGACAGTAACAGAGCTTTCTTT
CDR3 protein: CASSLDSNRAFF
D gene: NA
J gene: TRBJ1-1
clone size: few
V gene: TRBV7-9

CDR3 DNA: TGTGCCAGCAGCTTACCCGTTCAGTGGGACAGGGGGAGGAAACTGTTTTTT
CDR3 protein: CASSLPVQWDRGRKLFF
D gene: TRBD1
J gene: TRBJ1-4
clone size: NA
V gene: TRBV13

CDR3 DNA: TGTGCCAGTGCGGCTAGAGGTGAAAAACTGTTTTTT
CDR3 protein: CASAARGEKLFF
D gene: NA
J gene: TRBJ1-4
clone size: NA
V gene: TRBV19

CDR3 DNA: TGTGCCAGCACTACTACCCCGGGACAGGGGTTAGATACGCAGTATTTT
CDR3 protein: CASTTTPGQGLDTQYF
D gene: TRBD1
J gene: TRBJ2-3
clone size: NA
V gene: TRBV28